This TCR beta chain was sequenced in a study of T cell changes during pregnancy in multiple sclerosis. Profiled with immunoSEQ multiplex PCR; TCRdb holds only in-frame clones, not every one. This table holds some 22,000 clones, about 90% found once. The germline V gene encodes CDR1 MNHEY and CDR2 SMNVEV (reference sequence). This CDR3 region has 16 residues. Trimming cost V 0 bases and J 7 bases, with 15 bases left between them. The specimen was CD8+ T cells from peripheral blood mononuclear cells, collected after pregnancy. The chain combines TRBV27 with TRBJ2-2; tentative D call: TRBD2 (5 bases). This sequence was found in a female donor with multiple sclerosis, enrolled in a pregnancy study. CDR3 coding DNA: TGTGCCAGCAGTTTATCCCTTGTGAGGGCCGACGGGGAGCTGTTTTTT. It codes for CASSLSLVRADGELFF.